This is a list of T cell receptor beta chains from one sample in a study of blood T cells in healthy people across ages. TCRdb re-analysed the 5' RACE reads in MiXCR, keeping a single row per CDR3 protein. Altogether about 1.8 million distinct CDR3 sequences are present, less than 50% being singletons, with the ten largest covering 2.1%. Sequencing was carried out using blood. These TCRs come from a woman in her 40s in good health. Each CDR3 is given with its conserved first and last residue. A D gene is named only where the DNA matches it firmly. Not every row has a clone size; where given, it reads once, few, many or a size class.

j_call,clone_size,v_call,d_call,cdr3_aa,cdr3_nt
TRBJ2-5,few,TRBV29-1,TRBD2,CSVARGAQETQYF,TGCAGCGTTGCGCGGGGGGCTCAAGAGACCCAGTACTTC
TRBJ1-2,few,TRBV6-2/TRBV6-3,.,CASSYGTGYYGYTF,TGTGCCAGCAGTTACGGAACAGGGTACTATGGCTACACCTTC
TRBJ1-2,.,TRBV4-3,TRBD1,CASRDRGQNYGYTF,TGCGCCAGCAGGGACCGGGGACAGAACTATGGCTACACCTTC
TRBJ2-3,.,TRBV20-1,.,CSAPRSSRRDTQYF,TGCAGTGCCCCCAGGTCGAGCCGCAGGGATACGCAGTATTTT
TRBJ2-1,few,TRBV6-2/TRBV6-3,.,CASEVRGNPYNEQFF,TGTGCCAGCGAGGTCCGCGGGAACCCTTACAATGAGCAGTTCTTC
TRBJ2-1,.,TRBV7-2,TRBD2,CASRGRLAGGNEQFF,TGTGCCAGCAGGGGTAGGCTAGCGGGGGGGAATGAGCAGTTCTTC
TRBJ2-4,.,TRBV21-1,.,CASSPIHHDRRDYRERNIQYF,TGTGCCAGCAGCCCCATCCATCACGATAGACGAGATTACCGAGAACGAAACATTCAGTACTTC
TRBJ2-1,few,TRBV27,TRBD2,CASSTPSSGVFLNEQFF,TGTGCCAGCAGTACACCCTCTAGCGGGGTCTTCCTCAATGAGCAGTTCTTC
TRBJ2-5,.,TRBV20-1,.,CSVELSGETQYF,TGCAGTGTCGAGTTGTCCGGGGAGACCCAGTACTTC
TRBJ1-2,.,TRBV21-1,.,CAIPPAPSEGYTF,TGTGCCATCCCACCCGCTCCTTCAGAAGGCTACACCTTC
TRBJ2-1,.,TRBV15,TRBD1,CATSRVRDSSYNEQFF,TGTGCCACCAGCAGAGTCCGGGACAGCTCCTACAATGAGCAGTTCTTC
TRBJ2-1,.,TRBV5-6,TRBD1,CASSSDRGLDEQFF,TGTGCCAGCAGCTCGGACAGGGGGCTAGATGAGCAGTTCTTC
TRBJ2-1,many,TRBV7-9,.,CASSPDTNEQFF,TGTGCCAGCAGCCCTGACACAAATGAGCAGTTCTTC
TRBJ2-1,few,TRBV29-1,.,CSVEDTDNEQFF,TGCAGCGTTGAAGATACGGACAATGAGCAGTTCTTC
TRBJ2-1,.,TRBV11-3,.,CASSLVVQQGDYNEQFF,TGTGCCAGCAGCTTAGTAGTGCAACAAGGAGACTACAATGAGCAGTTCTTC
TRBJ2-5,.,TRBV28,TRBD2,CASSFELAGETQYF,TGTGCCAGCAGTTTCGAACTAGCGGGGGAGACCCAGTACTTC
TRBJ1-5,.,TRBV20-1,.,CSAGGIQGSNQPQHF,TGCAGTGCTGGAGGGATCCAGGGGAGCAATCAGCCCCAGCATTTT
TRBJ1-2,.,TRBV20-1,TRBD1,CSARVRTGYGYTF,TGCAGTGCTAGAGTAAGGACAGGCTATGGCTACACCTTC
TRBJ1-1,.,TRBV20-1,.,CSARDWGRGRLGSEAFF,TGCAGTGCTAGAGATTGGGGGCGTGGTCGGCTGGGTTCGGAAGCTTTCTTT
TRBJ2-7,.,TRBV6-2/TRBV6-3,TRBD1,CASSLPRDREFAEQYF,TGTGCCAGCAGTCTCCCCCGGGACAGGGAGTTTGCCGAGCAGTACTTC
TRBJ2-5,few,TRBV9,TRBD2,CASSLDSGAQETQYF,TGTGCCAGCAGCCTAGATAGCGGGGCCCAAGAGACCCAGTACTTC
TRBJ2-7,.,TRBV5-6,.,CASSPTGRYSYEQYF,TGTGCCAGCAGCCCGACCGGGAGATATTCCTACGAGCAGTACTTC
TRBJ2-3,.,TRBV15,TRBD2,CATSRDPLTSGGGDTQYF,TGTGCCACCAGCAGAGACCCCCTGACTAGCGGGGGAGGTGATACGCAGTATTTT
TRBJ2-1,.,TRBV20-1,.,CSARAQGRGQFF,TGCAGTGCTAGAGCCCAGGGGAGAGGGCAGTTCTTC
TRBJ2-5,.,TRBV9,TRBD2,CASSASGGIEETQYF,TGTGCCAGCAGCGCTAGCGGGGGAATAGAAGAGACCCAGTACTTC
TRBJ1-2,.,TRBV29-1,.,CSVDRGYTF,TGCAGCGTTGATAGGGGCTACACCTTC
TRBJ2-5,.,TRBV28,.,CASSFKPETQYF,TGTGCCAGCAGTTTTAAACCAGAGACCCAGTACTTC
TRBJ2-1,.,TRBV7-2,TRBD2,CASSLGLNHNEQFF,TGTGCCAGCAGCTTGGGACTAAATCACAATGAGCAGTTCTTC
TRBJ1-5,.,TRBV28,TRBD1,CASSRTGTNQPQHF,TGTGCCAGCAGCCGGACAGGGACCAATCAGCCCCAGCATTTT
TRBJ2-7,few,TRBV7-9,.,CASSLVLRYEQYF,TGTGCCAGCAGCTTAGTACTCCGGTACGAGCAGTACTTC
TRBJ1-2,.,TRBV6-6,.,CASSYPRPEDGYTF,TGTGCCAGCAGTTACCCTCGCCCGGAGGATGGCTACACCTTC
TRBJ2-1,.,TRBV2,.,CASSKLQGLEEFF,TGTGCCAGCAGTAAGCTACAGGGACTGGAGGAGTTCTTC
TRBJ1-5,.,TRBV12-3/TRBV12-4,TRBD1,CASSARDSQPQHF,TGTGCCAGCAGTGCCAGGGACAGCCAGCCCCAGCATTTT
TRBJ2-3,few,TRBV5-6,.,CASSLMDWTDTQYF,TGTGCCAGCAGCTTAATGGATTGGACAGATACGCAGTATTTT
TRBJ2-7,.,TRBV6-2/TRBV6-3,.,CASSYAGNLCEQYF,TGTGCCAGCAGTTACGCGGGCAACCTCTGCGAGCAGTACTTC